These 26 T cell receptor beta chains were all obtained from the same sample, sequenced in a study of identical twins (TCRdb year 2016). Library construction relied on 5' RACE. Reads for this sample came from an Illumina HiSeq 2000. TCRdb reworked the public reads: Q25 trimming with fastp, MiXCR clone assembly, productive beta chains retained. Identical CDR3 proteins give one entry, which carries the most common genes and DNA. For this sample the table gives about 480,000 distinct CDR3 sequences, of which 14% were detected only once. 0.5% to 0.65% of the sample lies in the top ten. The same data also contributed to another study, on yellow fever vaccine responses in identical twins.

The sequenced material came from CD4+ T cells sorted from blood. Receptors originate from a woman between 18 and 29 years old in good health.

This clonotype was detected only a few times. This sequence joins TRBV7-9 and TRBJ2-7; no clear D. The V end was cut by 5 bases, the J end by 4 bases, with 9 bases between. The germline gives CDR1 SEHNR, CDR2 FQNEAQ (reference sequence). CDR3 length: 12 residues. In DNA form, the CDR3 reads TGTGCCAGCAGCATCCACCCTTACGAGCAGTACTTC. Protein sequence: CASSIHPYEQYF. The entire variable domain, with the rest obtained from reference TRBV7-9 and TRBJ2-7, is as follows: DTGVSQNPRHKITKRGQNVTFRCDPISEHNRLYWYRQTLGQGPEFLTYFQNEAQLEKSRLLSDRFSAERPKGSFSTLEIQRTEQGDSAMYLCASSIHPYEQYFGPGTRLTVT.

This clonotype has only a few counts. The rearrangement uses TRBV18 and TRBJ2-7; D possibly uses TRBD1 or TRBD2 (5 bases each). V lost 2 bases to trimming and J lost 3 bases, with 17 bases between them. CDR3 size: 16 residues. Germline V gene lookup returns CDR1 KGHSH and CDR2 LQKENI. The CDR3 coding sequence is TGTGCCAGCTCACCATCGGTAGGGACCCTGCTCTACGAGCAGTACTTC. It is translated as CASSPSVGTLLYEQYF.

The sample holds a few counts of this clonotype. This chain joins TRBV10-3 and TRBJ2-5; possibly TRBD1 or TRBD2 for D (5 bases each). The CDR3 consists of 15 residues. Germline V CDR1 and CDR2: ENHRY, SYGVKD. The V gene lost 2 bases and the J gene lost 3 bases, with 13 bases spanning the gap. The CDR3, as DNA: TGTGCCATCAGTGAGGTTGGGACCGCAGAAGAGACCCAGTACTTC. Its protein is CAISEVGTAEETQYF.

The rearrangement joins TRBV6-5 to TRBJ1-1; unclear D gene. The CDR3 runs 12 residues. Germline CDR1 is MNHEY and CDR2 is SVGAGI. V was pared by 10 bases and J by 1 base, with 10 bases between. The CDR3 sequence: CATRWGNTEAFF. CDR3 sequence (DNA): TGTGCCACCCGGTGGGGGAACACTGAAGCTTTCTTT.

This clonotype showed up just a few times. This rearrangement joins TRBV6-1 to TRBJ2-1, with TRBD1 as a possible D gene (6 bases). Germline V gives CDR1 MNHNS, CDR2 SASEGT. The CDR3 consists of 14 residues. Trimming stripped 8 bases from V and 3 bases from J, with 14 bases between. The CDR3 spells CASHSSRGYNEQFF. The CDR3, as DNA: TGTGCCAGCCATTCCAGCAGGGGCTACAATGAGCAGTTCTTC.

This rearrangement joins TRBV12-3 or TRBV12-4 to TRBJ2-1; TRBD1 matches at 10 bases. This CDR3 has 18 amino acids. V was clipped by 5 bases and J by 8 bases; unmatched bases: 18. DNA of the CDR3: TGTGCCAGCAGTCTACTCCCTCCGGGACAGGGGTTGGGATATGAGCAGTTCTTC. Protein: CASSLLPPGQGLGYEQFF.

Only a few counts were recorded for this clonotype. This sequence joins TRBV12-3 or TRBV12-4 and TRBJ2-3; D remains unclear. The germline V and J ends were trimmed by 5 bases and 0 bases, with 15 bases remaining between them. The CDR3 consists of 16 residues. The CDR3 loop is CASSGLAPTSTDTQYF. For the CDR3, the DNA is TGTGCCAGCAGTGGGCTGGCGCCAACTAGCACAGATACGCAGTATTTT.

This clonotype occurred a few times. This chain connects TRBV5-1 to TRBJ1-1, with D perhaps TRBD1 (6 bases). Looked up from germline, CDR1 is SGHRS and CDR2 is YFSETQ. V lost 2 bases, J lost 1 base, and 9 bases lay in between. This CDR3 has 14 residues. In DNA, the CDR3 is TGCGCCAGCAGCTTTACAGGGTCGAACACTGAAGCTTTCTTT. This translates into CASSFTGSNTEAFF. Using reference TRBV5-1 and TRBJ1-1 for the parts outside the CDR3, the full variable domain is KAGVTQTPRYLIKTRGQQVTLSCSPISGHRSVSWYQQTPGQGLQFLFEYFSETQRNKGNFPGRFSGRQFSNSRSEMNVSTLELGDSALYLCASSFTGSNTEAFFGQGTRLTVV.

V gene TRBV6-6 combines with J gene TRBJ2-2; either TRBD1 or TRBD2 may fit D (5 bases each). CDR3 size: 13 residues. V gave up 7 bases and J gave up 6 bases, with 12 bases separating them. Germline V CDR1 and CDR2: MNHNY, SVGAGI (reference sequence). CDR3 amino acids: CASIALGPGELFF. The CDR3 DNA sequence: TGTGCCAGCATTGCCTTGGGACCCGGGGAGCTGTTTTTT.

This clonotype turned up a few times. The chain links TRBV20-1 to TRBJ1-2; D gene unclear. From germline, CDR1 is DFQATT and CDR2 SNEGSKA (reference sequence). The CDR3 totals 12 residues. Trimming removed 0 bases from V and 6 bases from J, with 8 bases in between. CDR3 amino acids: CSARDEKHGYTF. CDR3 DNA sequence: TGCAGTGCTAGAGATGAGAAACATGGCTACACCTTC.

This clonotype was detected only a few times. The chain recombines TRBV20-1 with TRBJ2-3, with D possibly matching TRBD1 (5 bases). The CDR3 consists of 14 residues. Per the germline V gene, CDR1 is DFQATT and CDR2 is SNEGSKA (reference sequence). The ends were cut back, 3 bases at V and 0 bases at J, with 10 bases in the middle. DNA of the CDR3: TGCAGTGCTAGGGGGCTTCTAAGCACAGATACGCAGTATTTT. Translating it yields CSARGLLSTDTQYF.

This clonotype was recorded at least ten times. The V and J genes are TRBV2 and TRBJ2-3, with no clear D. The V end was cut by 6 bases, the J end by 2 bases, with 6 bases between. The CDR3 totals 12 residues. The germline CDR1 and CDR2 sequences are SNHLY and FYNNEI. CDR3 in DNA: TGTGCCAGCAGGAACAACACAGATACGCAGTATTTT. It codes for CASRNNTDTQYF.

This clonotype came up a few times. V is TRBV30 and J is TRBJ2-3; D gene unclear. V shed 2 bases and J shed 2 bases, with 5 bases lying between them. CDR3 length equals 12 residues. Per the germline V gene, CDR1 is GTSNPN and CDR2 is SVGIG (reference sequence). Written as DNA, the CDR3 is TGTGCCTGGAGTCCCGTCACAGATACGCAGTATTTT. Residues: CAWSPVTDTQYF.

The chain carries TRBV7-2 and TRBJ2-2; no clear D gene. Germline assignment: CDR1 SGHTA and CDR2 FQGNSA. V gave up 5 bases and J gave up 5 bases, with 9 bases separating them. There are 13 residues in the CDR3. DNA of the CDR3: TGTGCCAGCAGCCGAGATGAGACCGGGGAGCTGTTTTTT. The encoded protein is CASSRDETGELFF.

A few counts support this clonotype. The chain uses TRBV5-1 and TRBJ2-5; D unclear. This CDR3 has 15 residues. Germline CDR1 reads SGHRS; CDR2 reads YFSETQ. V dropped 4 bases and J dropped 0 bases, with 13 bases sitting between them. CDR3 DNA sequence: TGCGCCAGCAGCCAAACGAGGTGGAACCAAGAGACCCAGTACTTC. Its translation: CASSQTRWNQETQYF.

V gene TRBV7-2 combines with J gene TRBJ2-7; D may be TRBD2 (5 bases). The CDR3 length is 16 residues. The germline V gene encodes CDR1 SGHTA and CDR2 FQGNSA. The V and J ends lost 3 bases and 1 base respectively, with 16 bases between them. The CDR3 DNA reads TGTGCCAGCAGCTTTGTCGGCGGGTTTTCTTCCTACGAGCAGTACTTC. This sequence encodes CASSFVGGFSSYEQYF.

V gene TRBV4-3 combines with J gene TRBJ2-1; 13 nucleotides line up with TRBD2. V was pared by 4 bases and J by 0 bases, with 3 bases of the junction left unmatched. The length of the CDR3 is 17 residues. Per germline, CDR1 LGHNA and CDR2 YSLEER. This CDR3 is CASSRWTSGSSYNEQFF. As DNA, the CDR3 is TGCGCCAGCAGCCGTTGGACTAGCGGGAGCTCCTACAATGAGCAGTTCTTC.

This chain uses TRBV20-1 with TRBJ2-7, with TRBD1 identical over 7 bases. J gave up 3 bases and V 1 base, and 3 bases lay outside the gene matches. The CDR3 is 13 residues long. Germline V gene data show CDR1 as DFQATT and CDR2 as SNEGSKA (reference sequence). Here the CDR3 reads CSARVYRGYEQYF. DNA for the CDR3: TGCAGTGCTAGAGTATACAGGGGCTACGAGCAGTACTTC.

The V call is TRBV27, the J call TRBJ2-7; the match to TRBD2 covers 8 bases. CDR3 length: 15 residues. V lost 4 bases and J lost 2; bases outside the gene matches: 7. Per the germline V gene, CDR1 is MNHEY and CDR2 is SMNVEV (reference sequence). CDR3 protein: CASSSLAGSPYEQYF. The CDR3 DNA is TGTGCCAGCAGTTCATTAGCGGGATCTCCCTACGAGCAGTACTTC.

The chain joins TRBV9 to TRBJ2-2; the D is unclear. CDR1 and CDR2 from the germline V gene are SGDLS and YYNGEE. Trimming took off 2 bases at V and 0 bases at J, with 11 bases between the two ends. The CDR3 is 16 residues long. As DNA, the CDR3 is TGTGCCAGCAGCGTCAGTAGTCGGGCGAACACCGGGGAGCTGTTTTTT. It is translated as CASSVSSRANTGELFF. The whole variable domain, filled in from reference TRBV9 and TRBJ2-2, reads DSGVTQTPKHLITATGQRVTLRCSPRSGDLSVYWYQQSLDQGLQFLIQYYNGEERAKGNILERFSAQQFPDLHSELNLSSLELGDSALYFCASSVSSRANTGELFFGEGSRLTVL.

This clonotype was counted between two and nine times. V gene TRBV12-3 or TRBV12-4 combines with J gene TRBJ2-1; TRBD2 matches 8 bases. The CDR3 covers 15 residues. Losses at the gene ends were 3 bases for V and 0 bases for J; bases not matched to a gene: 1. CDR3 sequence (DNA): TGTGCCAGCAGTTTTGGACTAGCCTCCTACAATGAGCAGTTCTTC. This sequence encodes CASSFGLASYNEQFF.

The chain uses TRBV29-1 and TRBJ2-3, with 9 positions matching TRBD2. Germline CDR1 reads SQVTM; CDR2 reads ANQGSEA. The CDR3 is 17 residues long. The ends lost 0 bases at V and 4 bases at J; junction bases unmatched: 11. The CDR3 DNA follows: TGCAGCGTTGAAGACCCACTAAACGCGGGAGGGCCAGATACGCAGTATTTT. This encodes CSVEDPLNAGGPDTQYF.

CDR3 loop: CASGYTQGNEQYF. In DNA form, the CDR3 reads TGTGCCAGCGGATACACACAGGGTAACGAGCAGTACTTC. This chain joins TRBV27 and TRBJ2-7; D possibly corresponds to TRBD1 (6 bases). Trimming removed 8 bases at V and 5 bases at J, with 16 bases between. CDR3 length: 13 amino acids. The V gene's germline CDR1 is MNHEY and CDR2 SMNVEV (reference sequence).

V usage is TRBV20-1 and J usage is TRBJ2-7; 14 bases are a match to TRBD2. The CDR3 runs 15 residues. J was trimmed by 2 bases and V by 3 bases; bases with no gene match: 3. Germline values: CDR1 DFQATT, CDR2 SNEGSKA (reference sequence). The CDR3: CSASGLAGGTYEQYF. DNA for the CDR3: TGCAGTGCTAGTGGACTAGCGGGAGGAACCTACGAGCAGTACTTC.

In this sample, this clonotype turned up a few times. The chain links TRBV20-1 to TRBJ1-5; 10 nucleotides match TRBD1. Germline assignment: CDR1 DFQATT and CDR2 SNEGSKA (reference sequence). V trimming: 4 bases; J trimming: 6 bases; junction bases outside the gene matches: 12. This CDR3 region has 16 residues. Here the CDR3 DNA reads TGCAGTGCTACAGACCCGATTGACAGGGGGCCTCAGCCCCAGCATTTT. Translating it yields CSATDPIDRGPQPQHF.

This sequence joins TRBV11-3 and TRBJ2-7; 10 bases are a match to TRBD2. Trimming removed 2 bases from V and 0 bases from J; junction bases left unmatched: 1. CDR3 size: 15 residues. From germline, CDR1 is SGHNT and CDR2 YENEEA. As DNA, the CDR3 is TGTGCCAGCAGCTTACTAGCGGGGGACTCCTACGAGCAGTACTTC. Encoded protein: CASSLLAGDSYEQYF.